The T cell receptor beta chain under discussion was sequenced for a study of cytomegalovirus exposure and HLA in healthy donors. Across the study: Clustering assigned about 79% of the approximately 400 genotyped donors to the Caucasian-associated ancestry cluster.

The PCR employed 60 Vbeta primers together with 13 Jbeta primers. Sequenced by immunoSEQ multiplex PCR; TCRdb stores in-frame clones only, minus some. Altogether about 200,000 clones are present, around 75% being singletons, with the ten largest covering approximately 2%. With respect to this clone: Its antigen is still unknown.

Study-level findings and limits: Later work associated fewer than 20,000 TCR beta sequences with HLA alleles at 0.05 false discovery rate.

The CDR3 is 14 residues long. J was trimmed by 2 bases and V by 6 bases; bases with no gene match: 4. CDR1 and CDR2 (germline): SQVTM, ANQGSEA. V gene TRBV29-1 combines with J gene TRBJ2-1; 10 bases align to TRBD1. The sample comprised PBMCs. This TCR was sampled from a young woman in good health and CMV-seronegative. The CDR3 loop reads CSVGDRGTYNEQFF. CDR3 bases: TGCAGCGTGGGGGACAGGGGTACCTACAATGAGCAGTTCTTC.